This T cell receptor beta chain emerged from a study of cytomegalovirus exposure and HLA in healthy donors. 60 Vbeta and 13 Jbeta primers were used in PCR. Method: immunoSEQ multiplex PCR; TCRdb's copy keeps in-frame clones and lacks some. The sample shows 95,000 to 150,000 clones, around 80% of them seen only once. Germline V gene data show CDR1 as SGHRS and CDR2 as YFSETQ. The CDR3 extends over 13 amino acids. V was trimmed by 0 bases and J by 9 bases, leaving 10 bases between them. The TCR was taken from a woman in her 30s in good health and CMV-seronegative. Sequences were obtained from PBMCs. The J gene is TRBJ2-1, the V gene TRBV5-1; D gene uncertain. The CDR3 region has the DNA TGCGCCAGCAGCTTGGCCGAAGGCGGTGAGCAGTTCTTC. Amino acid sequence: CASSLAEGGEQFF.